The source of this T cell receptor (beta chain) is a study of beta chain features in type 1 diabetes. In the study overall: All samples yielded 85 million to 130 million examined sorted cells.

Study-wide results and limits: Comparison showed that naive, central memory and Treg TCRB repertoires appeared more similar among patients than among healthy donors.

In germline, CDR1 is GTSNPN, CDR2 SVGIG (reference sequence). Trimming took 2 bases from V and 2 from J, leaving 8 bases between them. This CDR3 has 13 amino acids. As to this clone: Its antigen is currently unknown.

Expressed TCRB transcripts were sequenced after all isolated RNA was converted to cDNA. Profiled with immunoSEQ multiplex PCR; TCRdb holds only in-frame clones, not every one. The table has under 300,000 clones, 25% to 35% seen once. Sample: central memory CD4+ T cells from blood. The chain couples TRBV30 to TRBJ2-3; D is undetermined. This TCR came from a man under 40 in good health. This CDR3 is CAWSWVTTDTQYF. Here the CDR3 DNA reads TGTGCCTGGAGTTGGGTTACCACAGATACGCAGTATTTT. The variable domain in full, with the rest retrieved from reference TRBV30 and TRBJ2-3, is SQTIHQWPATLVQPVGSPLSLECTVEGTSNPNLYWYRQAAGRGLQLLFYSVGIGQISSEVPQNLSASRPQDRQFILSSKKLLLSDSGFYLCAWSWVTTDTQYFGPGTRLTVL.